The rows below give T cell receptor beta chains drawn from one sample of a study of patients and donors after allogeneic stem cell transplantation. TCRdb analysed the RT-PCR reads with MiXCR anew, one entry per CDR3 protein. The sample lists roughly 1,800 distinct CDR3 sequences, around 5% occurring once. The sequencing input was blood, either unsorted or a sorted T cell fraction (not recorded which). The receptors were sampled from a human donor who was either an allogeneic HSCT recipient or a stem cell or donor lymphocyte infusion donor (not recorded which). It is not recorded whose cells these are; they may come from a transplant donor. CDR3s include the opening cysteine and the closing phenylalanine or tryptophan. D genes are given only for firm matches. A row's size may be missing; if present it is once, few, many or a size class.

>TRBV5-1|14|NA|NA|TRBJ2-3
CASSLVPSTDTQYF
TGCGCCAGCAGCTTGGTGCCGTCCACAGATACGCAGTATTTT
>TRBV18|15|TRBD2|medium-sized|TRBJ2-1
CASSPPSGSKDEQFF
TGTGCCAGCTCACCCCCTAGCGGGAGTAAGGATGAGCAGTTCTTC
>TRBV2|15|TRBD2|medium-sized|TRBJ2-1
CASFGRTSGHNEQFF
TGTGCCAGTTTTGGGAGGACTAGCGGGCACAATGAGCAGTTCTTC
>TRBV5-1|14|NA|NA|TRBJ2-3
CASSLAGYTDTQYF
TGCGCCAGCAGCTTGGCAGGGTACACAGATACGCAGTATTTT
>TRBV7-2|13|TRBD1|medium-sized|TRBJ1-1
CASSLATGASAFF
TGTGCCAGCAGCTTAGCCACAGGGGCTTCGGCTTTCTTT
>TRBV5-1|15|NA|medium-sized|TRBJ2-7
CASSLVGTRGDEQYF
TGCGCCAGCAGCCTGGTGGGGACCAGAGGTGACGAGCAGTACTTC
>TRBV7-7|15|NA|medium-sized|TRBJ2-1
CASSPRRSTRGEQFF
TGTGCTAGCAGCCCTAGGCGGAGTACCCGGGGGGAGCAGTTCTTC
>TRBV11-2|16|TRBD2|medium-sized|TRBJ2-3
CASSLVSAGGTGTQYF
TGTGCCAGCAGCTTAGTCTCAGCGGGAGGGACCGGGACGCAGTATTTT
>TRBV29-1|13|NA|medium-sized|TRBJ1-2
CSVEDPKYYGYTF
TGCAGCGTTGAAGATCCGAAGTACTATGGCTACACCTTC
>TRBV27|15|NA|large|TRBJ2-7
CASNPTAGLTYEQYF
TGTGCCAGCAACCCAACTGCCGGGTTAACCTACGAGCAGTACTTC
>TRBV25-1|15|TRBD1|large|TRBJ2-7
CASSATGDRNYEQYF
TGTGCCAGCAGTGCCACTGGGGACAGAAATTACGAGCAGTACTTC
>TRBV11-2|19|NA|medium-sized|TRBJ2-2
CASSPATLTDFPNTGELFF
TGTGCCAGCAGCCCCGCGACCCTGACAGACTTCCCGAACACCGGGGAGCTGTTTTTT
>TRBV29-1|15|TRBD1|medium-sized|TRBJ2-2
CSVGGTADSTGELFF
TGCAGCGTTGGGGGGACAGCTGACTCTACCGGGGAGCTGTTTTTT
>TRBV15|15|TRBD1|NA|TRBJ2-1
CATSYQGDKITEQFF
TGTGCCACCAGCTATCAGGGGGACAAAATTACGGAGCAGTTCTTC
>TRBV10-3|16|TRBD2|medium-sized|TRBJ2-3
CAISVPGLAGTDTQYF
TGTGCCATCAGTGTCCCGGGACTAGCGGGCACAGATACGCAGTATTTT
>TRBV29-1|11|TRBD2|large|TRBJ2-7
CSALADYEQYF
TGCAGCGCGCTAGCGGACTACGAGCAGTACTTC
>TRBV5-6|13|NA|medium-sized|TRBJ2-5
CASSGPGEETQYF
TGTGCCAGCAGCGGACCCGGGGAAGAGACCCAGTACTTC
>TRBV6-5|15|TRBD1|NA|TRBJ1-2
CASSGGQGGNYGYTF
TGTGCCAGCAGTGGTGGACAGGGGGGCAACTATGGCTACACCTTC
>TRBV6-1|15|NA|few|TRBJ1-5
CASSPLINSNQPQHF
TGTGCCAGCAGCCCTCTTATCAATAGCAATCAGCCCCAGCATTTT
>TRBV7-7|15|TRBD1|few|TRBJ2-7
CASSLGGQGALEQYF
TGTGCTAGCAGCTTAGGTGGACAGGGGGCCCTAGAGCAGTACTTC
>TRBV3-1|15|NA|medium-sized|TRBJ2-5
CASSRLRGGQETQYF
TGTGCCAGCAGCCGTCTACGCGGCGGGCAAGAGACCCAGTACTTC
>TRBV20-1|14|TRBD1|NA|TRBJ2-7
CSARDQGAAYEQYF
TGCAGTGCTAGAGATCAGGGGGCGGCCTACGAGCAGTACTTC
>TRBV2|11|NA|medium-sized|TRBJ2-1
CASTVSYEQFF
TGTGCCAGCACAGTATCCTATGAGCAGTTCTTC
>TRBV3-1|15|NA|medium-sized|TRBJ2-5
CASSQMGGRQETQYF
TGTGCCAGCAGCCAAATGGGAGGTCGGCAAGAGACCCAGTACTTC
>TRBV19|13|NA|medium-sized|TRBJ2-2
CASSIGPTGELFF
TGTGCCAGTAGTATAGGCCCCACCGGGGAGCTGTTTTTT
>TRBV20-1|12|NA|few|TRBJ2-7
CSATDKTYEQYF
TGCAGTGCTACAGACAAGACCTACGAGCAGTACTTC
>TRBV10-3|15|NA|medium-sized|TRBJ2-2
CAIAGRPTNTGELFF
TGTGCCATCGCCGGCAGGCCGACCAACACCGGGGAGCTGTTTTTT
>TRBV6-2/TRBV6-3|17|NA|medium-sized|TRBJ2-3
CASSYSKARLAPDTQYF
TGTGCCAGCAGTTACTCGAAGGCCCGGCTTGCCCCAGATACGCAGTATTTT
>TRBV20-1|15|TRBD2|medium-sized|TRBJ2-3
CSARGGRASTDTQYF
TGCAGTGCTAGAGGGGGGAGGGCTAGCACAGATACGCAGTATTTT
>TRBV7-9|12|NA|medium-sized|TRBJ2-5
CAFGGPQETQYF
TGTGCCTTCGGCGGTCCACAAGAGACCCAGTACTTC
>TRBV5-4|16|TRBD2|large|TRBJ2-3
CASSETSGRPTDTQYF
TGTGCCAGCAGCGAGACTAGCGGGAGGCCCACAGATACGCAGTATTTT
>TRBV11-2|13|NA|few|TRBJ2-5
CASRTVGRETQYF
TGTGCCAGCAGGACTGTGGGGCGGGAGACCCAGTACTTC
>TRBV5-1|15|NA|large|TRBJ2-1
CASGGGESSYNEQFF
TGCGCCAGCGGGGGCGGGGAAAGCTCCTACAATGAGCAGTTCTTC
>TRBV7-6|12|NA|NA|TRBJ2-3
CASSLATDTQYF
TGTGCCAGCAGCTTAGCCACAGATACGCAGTATTTT
>TRBV18|12|NA|NA|TRBJ2-7
CASSLPTGEEYF
TGTGCCAGCTCACTACCAACAGGCGAGGAGTACTTC
>TRBV7-2|13|NA|medium-sized|TRBJ1-1
CASSLRANTEAFF
TGTGCCAGCAGCTTACGAGCGAACACTGAAGCTTTCTTT
>TRBV6-5|14|NA|few|TRBJ2-7
CASRLDTGPYEQYF
TGTGCCAGCAGACTCGACACCGGACCCTACGAGCAGTACTTC
>TRBV11-2|14|NA|medium-sized|TRBJ1-2
CASTGEATRSGYTF
TGTGCCAGCACCGGAGAAGCTACCCGGTCTGGCTACACCTTC
>TRBV5-5|13|NA|medium-sized|TRBJ1-1
CASSFGGHTEAFF
TGTGCCAGCAGCTTCGGGGGCCACACTGAAGCTTTCTTT
>TRBV7-6|15|TRBD2|NA|TRBJ2-7
CASSFSSGSIDEQYF
TGTGCCAGCAGCTTTTCTAGCGGGAGCATAGACGAGCAGTACTTC
>TRBV7-3|14|NA|medium-sized|TRBJ1-1
CASSSQGPGTEAFF
TGTGCCAGCAGCTCCCAGGGTCCGGGCACTGAAGCTTTCTTT
>TRBV5-5|15|TRBD1|medium-sized|TRBJ1-5
CASSQGGQPNQPQHF
TGTGCCAGCAGCCAGGGGGGACAGCCAAATCAGCCCCAGCATTTT
>TRBV12-3/TRBV12-4|12|NA|few|TRBJ1-2
CASSTRTSGYTF
TGTGCCAGCAGTACTAGGACGAGTGGCTACACCTTC
>TRBV4-1|16|NA|NA|TRBJ2-1
CASSQEGGSIYNEQFF
TGCGCCAGCAGCCAAGAGGGTGGGAGTATCTACAATGAGCAGTTCTTC
>TRBV7-9|15|NA|large|TRBJ1-1
CASSHNRDVNTEAFF
TGTGCCAGCAGCCACAACAGGGACGTGAACACTGAAGCTTTCTTT
>TRBV7-3|15|NA|medium-sized|TRBJ2-2
CASSLTGLGTGELFF
TGTGCCAGCAGCCTCACAGGGCTAGGAACCGGGGAGCTGTTTTTT
>TRBV18|19|TRBD2|NA|TRBJ2-2
CASSPEGLPRSENTGELFF
TGTGCCAGCTCACCGGAGGGACTACCAAGGTCGGAAAACACCGGGGAGCTGTTTTTT
>TRBV6-6|15|NA|medium-sized|TRBJ1-5
CASRQVGDGNQPQHF
TGTGCCAGCAGGCAAGTCGGGGACGGCAATCAGCCCCAGCATTTT
>TRBV5-4|16|TRBD2|few|TRBJ2-3
CASSLGAGGATDTQYF
TGTGCCAGCAGCTTGGGGGCGGGAGGCGCCACAGATACGCAGTATTTT
>TRBV7-6|16|TRBD2|few|TRBJ2-3
CASSLETGGLTDTQYF
TGTGCCAGCAGCTTAGAGACGGGAGGGCTCACAGATACGCAGTATTTT
>TRBV7-6|15|NA|medium-sized|TRBJ2-2
CASSLVTANTGELFF
TGTGCCAGCAGCTTAGTGACCGCGAACACCGGGGAGCTGTTTTTT
>TRBV27|14|NA|NA|TRBJ1-1
CASSLEGLNTGAFF
TGTGCCAGCAGTTTAGAGGGACTTAACACTGGAGCTTTCTTT
>TRBV10-3|15|NA|medium-sized|TRBJ1-2
CAISEWGPTGDGYTF
TGTGCCATCAGTGAGTGGGGCCCCACTGGCGATGGCTACACCTTC
>TRBV7-2|16|TRBD2|medium-sized|TRBJ2-1
CASSPAWASGRSEQFF
TGTGCCAGCAGCCCGGCCTGGGCTAGCGGGAGATCTGAGCAGTTCTTC
>TRBV29-1|13|TRBD2|few|TRBJ2-1
CSQMGLAGDEQFF
TGCAGCCAAATGGGACTAGCGGGAGATGAGCAGTTCTTC
>TRBV20-1|14|NA|large|TRBJ1-5
CSARDHGAGQPQHF
TGCAGTGCTAGAGATCATGGGGCGGGACAGCCCCAGCATTTT
>TRBV6-1|15|NA|few|TRBJ2-1
CASSEEPGAINEQFF
TGTGCCAGCAGTGAAGAACCGGGAGCCATCAATGAGCAGTTCTTC
>TRBV2|15|TRBD1|NA|TRBJ2-3
CASRPGQGGTDTQYF
TGTGCCAGCAGACCGGGACAGGGGGGCACAGATACGCAGTATTTT